A selection of T cell receptor beta chains follows, all from one sample in a study of radiotherapy plus CTLA-4 blockade in lung cancer. Profiled with immunoSEQ multiplex PCR; TCRdb holds only in-frame clones, not every one. This sample has about 78,000 clones, with about 88% found just once. The material was peripheral blood, obtained from a patient treated with radiotherapy plus ipilimumab. The origin of the receptors is a human donor with non-small cell lung cancer who had stable disease on radiotherapy plus ipilimumab. Each CDR3 is given with its conserved first and last residue. D genes are given only for firm matches. Clone sizes are given selectively: once, few, many, or a class where the clone is expanded.

j_call: TRBJ2-7; d_call: -; clone_size: -; cdr3_length: 14; v_call: TRBV11-2; cdr3_nt: TGTGCCAGCAGCTCGAGGGAACTTCGCACGGGGCAGTACTTC; cdr3_aa: CASSSRELRTGQYF
j_call: TRBJ2-6; d_call: -; clone_size: -; cdr3_length: 16; v_call: TRBV7-2; cdr3_nt: TGTGCCAGCATACAGGTCCCACTCTCTGGGGCCAACGTCCTGACTTTC; cdr3_aa: CASIQVPLSGANVLTF
j_call: TRBJ2-7; d_call: -; clone_size: -; cdr3_length: 14; v_call: TRBV19; cdr3_nt: TGTGCCAGTAGTCACGAAAACGGCGCCTACGAGCAGTACTTC; cdr3_aa: CASSHENGAYEQYF
j_call: TRBJ2-5; d_call: TRBD2; clone_size: -; cdr3_length: 14; v_call: TRBV7-3; cdr3_nt: TGTGCCAGCAGCTTAAGCGGGAGTTCTAAGACCCAGTACTTC; cdr3_aa: CASSLSGSSKTQYF
j_call: TRBJ2-1; d_call: -; clone_size: -; cdr3_length: 15; v_call: TRBV7-9; cdr3_nt: TGTGCCAGCAGCTTAGCGGGCCCCGACTACAATGAGCAGTTCTTC; cdr3_aa: CASSLAGPDYNEQFF
j_call: TRBJ2-2; d_call: -; clone_size: -; cdr3_length: 15; v_call: TRBV6-1; cdr3_nt: TGTGCCACATATCATTCGACTAGATTCACCGGGGAGCTGTTTTTT; cdr3_aa: CATYHSTRFTGELFF
j_call: TRBJ2-1; d_call: TRBD2; clone_size: -; cdr3_length: 15; v_call: TRBV19; cdr3_nt: TGTGCCAGTAGTACCTCGAGCGGGGTACCCGGTGAGCAGTTCTTC; cdr3_aa: CASSTSSGVPGEQFF
j_call: TRBJ1-6; d_call: TRBD1; clone_size: -; cdr3_length: 15; v_call: TRBV6-1; cdr3_nt: TGTGCCAGCAGACCCTCAGGGGGGTATAATTCACCCCTCCACTTT; cdr3_aa: CASRPSGGYNSPLHF
j_call: TRBJ1-1; d_call: -; clone_size: -; cdr3_length: 14; v_call: TRBV29-1; cdr3_nt: TGCAGCGTTGTAGGGGTGAAATCGGTACTGGAAGCTTTCTTT; cdr3_aa: CSVVGVKSVLEAFF
j_call: TRBJ2-7; d_call: TRBD2; clone_size: -; cdr3_length: 17; v_call: TRBV28; cdr3_nt: TGTGCCAGCAGTTTATTGGGACTAGCGGGGGGCTCCTACGAGCAGTACTTC; cdr3_aa: CASSLLGLAGGSYEQYF
j_call: TRBJ2-5; d_call: TRBD1; clone_size: -; cdr3_length: 15; v_call: TRBV19; cdr3_nt: TGTGCCAGTAGTGATCCGGACAGGGGGGAGCAGACCCAGTACTTC; cdr3_aa: CASSDPDRGEQTQYF
j_call: TRBJ2-3; d_call: -; clone_size: once; cdr3_length: 13; v_call: TRBV9; cdr3_nt: TGTGCCAGCAGCGTAGATCCCACAGATACGCAGTATTTT; cdr3_aa: CASSVDPTDTQYF
j_call: TRBJ1-6; d_call: TRBD1; clone_size: -; cdr3_length: 16; v_call: TRBV5-1; cdr3_nt: TGCGCCAGCAGCAGAACAGGGGGCGCGAGTGGATCACCCCTCCACTTT; cdr3_aa: CASSRTGGASGSPLHF
j_call: TRBJ2-7; d_call: -; clone_size: -; cdr3_length: 14; v_call: TRBV5-1; cdr3_nt: TGCGCCAGCAGCTTGGCCTTCGGGGGATACGAGCAGTACTTC; cdr3_aa: CASSLAFGGYEQYF
j_call: TRBJ1-5; d_call: -; clone_size: -; cdr3_length: 13; v_call: TRBV6-1; cdr3_nt: TGTGCCAGCAGTTTCCAGTTAGAGCAGCCCCAGCATTTT; cdr3_aa: CASSFQLEQPQHF
j_call: TRBJ1-6; d_call: TRBD1; clone_size: -; cdr3_length: 15; v_call: TRBV10-2; cdr3_nt: TGCGCCAGCAGTGCTACAGGGGGCGAGGGTTCACCCCTCCACTTT; cdr3_aa: CASSATGGEGSPLHF
j_call: TRBJ2-1; d_call: -; clone_size: -; cdr3_length: 14; v_call: TRBV5-6; cdr3_nt: TGTGCCAGCAGCTTGGCAGGGGATTACAATGAGCAGTTCTTC; cdr3_aa: CASSLAGDYNEQFF
j_call: TRBJ2-1; d_call: -; clone_size: few; cdr3_length: 21; v_call: TRBV27; cdr3_nt: TGTGCCAGCAGACCAACTCCGAGGGACTTCTTTATCGAAGGCTCCTACAATGAGCAGTTCTTC; cdr3_aa: CASRPTPRDFFIEGSYNEQFF
j_call: TRBJ1-1; d_call: TRBD1; clone_size: -; cdr3_length: 15; v_call: TRBV28; cdr3_nt: TGTGCCAGCAGCTCCGCCGACAGGGTGAACACTGAAGCTTTCTTT; cdr3_aa: CASSSADRVNTEAFF
j_call: TRBJ2-7; d_call: TRBD2; clone_size: few; cdr3_length: 15; v_call: TRBV15; cdr3_nt: TGTGCCACCAGCAGAGAAACGGGGGGCTCCTACGAGCAGTACTTC; cdr3_aa: CATSRETGGSYEQYF
j_call: TRBJ2-1; d_call: TRBD2; clone_size: -; cdr3_length: 15; v_call: TRBV5-1; cdr3_nt: TGCGCCAGCAGCTTGACTAGCGGCTCCTACAATGAGCAGTTCTTC; cdr3_aa: CASSLTSGSYNEQFF
j_call: TRBJ2-3; d_call: -; clone_size: -; cdr3_length: 11; v_call: TRBV7-9; cdr3_nt: TGTGCCAGCAGCTTTTCCGATACGCAGTATTTT; cdr3_aa: CASSFSDTQYF
j_call: TRBJ2-1; d_call: TRBD2; clone_size: -; cdr3_length: 15; v_call: TRBV5-1; cdr3_nt: TGCGCCAGCAGCTTGGGGACTAGCGGATCCAATGAGCAGTTCTTC; cdr3_aa: CASSLGTSGSNEQFF
j_call: TRBJ1-6; d_call: -; clone_size: -; cdr3_length: 15; v_call: TRBV29-1; cdr3_nt: TGCAGCACCGGACAGCTGAGCTCCTATAATTCACCCCTCCACTTT; cdr3_aa: CSTGQLSSYNSPLHF
j_call: TRBJ2-1; d_call: TRBD1; clone_size: -; cdr3_length: 18; v_call: TRBV5-1; cdr3_nt: TGCGCCAGCAGCTTGACGACAGGGATTGGTCCCCTCACCAATGAGCAGTTCTTC; cdr3_aa: CASSLTTGIGPLTNEQFF
j_call: TRBJ2-2; d_call: -; clone_size: -; cdr3_length: 17; v_call: TRBV6-7; cdr3_nt: TGTGCCAGCAGTTACTCGGATCGGGACCGGAACACCGGGGAGCTGTTTTTT; cdr3_aa: CASSYSDRDRNTGELFF
j_call: TRBJ2-7; d_call: -; clone_size: -; cdr3_length: 12; v_call: TRBV19; cdr3_nt: TGTGCCAGTAGCGGGCCTTCCTACGAGCAGTACTTC; cdr3_aa: CASSGPSYEQYF
j_call: TRBJ2-1; d_call: TRBD1; clone_size: -; cdr3_length: 13; v_call: TRBV6-6; cdr3_nt: TGTGCCAGCAGTTGGGACAGGGTCAAAGAGCAGTTCTTC; cdr3_aa: CASSWDRVKEQFF
j_call: TRBJ2-3; d_call: TRBD1; clone_size: -; cdr3_length: 16; v_call: TRBV5-6; cdr3_nt: TGTGCCAGCAGCCAAGACAGGGGGGGTGACACAGATACGCAGTATTTT; cdr3_aa: CASSQDRGGDTDTQYF
j_call: TRBJ1-6; d_call: -; clone_size: -; cdr3_length: 12; v_call: TRBV28; cdr3_nt: TGTGTGACCGGCGGGGGAAGTTCACCCCTCCACTTT; cdr3_aa: CVTGGGSSPLHF
j_call: TRBJ2-7; d_call: TRBD2; clone_size: -; cdr3_length: 17; v_call: TRBV6-1; cdr3_nt: TGTGCCAGCAGTGAAGTTCTGGTGAGCGGGGCCTCCTACGAGCAGTACTTC; cdr3_aa: CASSEVLVSGASYEQYF
j_call: TRBJ2-2; d_call: -; clone_size: -; cdr3_length: 18; v_call: TRBV7-8; cdr3_nt: TGTGCCAGCAGTCTAATGTTGGCTGAGTTATCCTTGACCGGGGAGCTGTTTTTT; cdr3_aa: CASSLMLAELSLTGELFF
j_call: TRBJ1-1; d_call: -; clone_size: -; cdr3_length: 14; v_call: TRBV5-1; cdr3_nt: TGCGCCAGCAGCTACTCAGGGTTAACCACTGAAGCTTTCTTT; cdr3_aa: CASSYSGLTTEAFF
j_call: TRBJ1-6; d_call: -; clone_size: -; cdr3_length: 11; v_call: TRBV30; cdr3_nt: TGTGCCTGGAGGGACCCCCGAGCCCTCCACTTT; cdr3_aa: CAWRDPRALHF
j_call: TRBJ2-3; d_call: -; clone_size: -; cdr3_length: 15; v_call: TRBV5-4; cdr3_nt: TGTGCCAGCAGCCCCACTAGCCTTAGCACAGATACGCAGTATTTT; cdr3_aa: CASSPTSLSTDTQYF
j_call: TRBJ2-3; d_call: TRBD2; clone_size: -; cdr3_length: 16; v_call: TRBV7-3; cdr3_nt: TGTGCCAGCAGCCCTAGCGGGGGGGCCAGAACAGATACGCAGTATTTT; cdr3_aa: CASSPSGGARTDTQYF
j_call: TRBJ2-7; d_call: TRBD1; clone_size: -; cdr3_length: 16; v_call: TRBV5-4; cdr3_nt: TGTGCCAGCAGCTGGGGGACAGGGGTAGGGACCTACGAGCAGTACTTC; cdr3_aa: CASSWGTGVGTYEQYF
j_call: TRBJ1-2; d_call: TRBD1; clone_size: -; cdr3_length: 15; v_call: TRBV5-1; cdr3_nt: TGCGCCAGCAGCTTGGGCGACAGGGTGTCCTATGGCTACACCTTC; cdr3_aa: CASSLGDRVSYGYTF
j_call: TRBJ1-1; d_call: TRBD1; clone_size: -; cdr3_length: 17; v_call: TRBV19; cdr3_nt: TGTGCCAGTAGTCTTCTTCGGACAGGGGGGAAGAACACTGAAGCTTTCTTT; cdr3_aa: CASSLLRTGGKNTEAFF
j_call: TRBJ2-2; d_call: -; clone_size: -; cdr3_length: 18; v_call: TRBV5-1; cdr3_nt: TGCGCCAGCAGCTTGATCGGGACTGGCGGGGGCCTCACCGGGGAGCTGTTTTTT; cdr3_aa: CASSLIGTGGGLTGELFF